A selection of T cell receptor beta chains follows, all from one sample in a study. In TCRdb, the 5' RACE reads were re-called with MiXCR into one record per CDR3 protein. The repertoire has several thousand distinct CDR3 sequences, 36% of them found once; the top ten carry around 6.6%. The sequenced material came from tumor-infiltrating memory CD4+ T cells sorted from the breast tumor. The receptor source for this set is a female donor with breast cancer. The CDR3 runs from the conserved cysteine through the conserved F or W. A D gene is named only where the DNA matches it firmly. Only some rows state a clone size, as once, few, many or a class for expanded clones.

size: NA; V: TRBV4-1; J: TRBJ1-2; D: NA; DNA: TGCGCCAGCAGCCAAATCCCAGGGGTAGATGGCTACACCTTC; CDR3: CASSQIPGVDGYTF
size: medium-sized; V: TRBV20-1; J: TRBJ1-4; D: NA; DNA: TGCAGTGCTAGATTGGCGGCGGATAATGAAAAACTGTTTTTT; CDR3: CSARLAADNEKLFF
size: few; V: TRBV28; J: TRBJ2-6; D: NA; DNA: TGTGCCAGCAGTTCGCACTCTGGGGCCAACGTCCTGACTTTC; CDR3: CASSSHSGANVLTF
size: NA; V: TRBV10-3; J: TRBJ1-1; D: NA; DNA: TGTGCCATCACGGGGGTCCCGAACACTGAAGCTTTCTTT; CDR3: CAITGVPNTEAFF
size: NA; V: TRBV20-1; J: TRBJ2-3; D: NA; DNA: TGCAGTGCTAGACCCACCCCCGGCACAGATACGCAGTATTTT; CDR3: CSARPTPGTDTQYF
size: NA; V: TRBV12-3/TRBV12-4; J: TRBJ1-2; D: NA; DNA: TGTGCCAGCACTCGGGTCCTGGACTATGGCTACACCTTC; CDR3: CASTRVLDYGYTF
size: medium-sized; V: TRBV20-1; J: TRBJ1-3; D: NA; DNA: TGCAGTGCTAGATTTGCCAGCTCTGGAAACACCATATATTTT; CDR3: CSARFASSGNTIYF
size: NA; V: TRBV4-1; J: TRBJ1-2; D: TRBD1; DNA: TGCGCCAGCAGCCAATTGGGGACAGGGGATGGCTACACCTTC; CDR3: CASSQLGTGDGYTF
size: NA; V: TRBV27; J: TRBJ2-1; D: TRBD1; DNA: TGTGCCAGCAGTAGATCCGGGACAGTATCCTGGTTCTTC; CDR3: CASSRSGTVSWFF
size: medium-sized; V: TRBV7-2; J: TRBJ1-4; D: NA; DNA: TGTGCCAGCAGCAATCGGGAGAAAAATGAAAAACTGTTTTTT; CDR3: CASSNREKNEKLFF
size: many; V: TRBV5-1; J: TRBJ2-3; D: NA; DNA: TGCGCCAGCAGGGCGGAACCTGGCACAGATACGCAGTATTTT; CDR3: CASRAEPGTDTQYF
size: NA; V: TRBV25-1; J: TRBJ2-3; D: NA; DNA: TGTGCCAGCAGCTCGACAAGGGGCCCCACAACCACAGATACGCAGTATTTT; CDR3: CASSSTRGPTTTDTQYF
size: medium-sized; V: TRBV5-1; J: TRBJ2-1; D: TRBD2; DNA: TGCGCCAGCAGACAACTAGCGGGGGGAACCTATGACAATGAGCAGTTCTTC; CDR3: CASRQLAGGTYDNEQFF
size: NA; V: TRBV3-1; J: TRBJ2-1; D: TRBD2; DNA: TGTGCCAGCAGCCGACTAGCGGGAGCTCTTGAGCAGTTCTTC; CDR3: CASSRLAGALEQFF
size: NA; V: TRBV12-3/TRBV12-4; J: TRBJ2-3; D: NA; DNA: TGTGCCAGCAGTCCAGGGAGGACAGATACGCAGTATTTT; CDR3: CASSPGRTDTQYF
size: medium-sized; V: TRBV7-2; J: TRBJ2-1; D: NA; DNA: TGTGCCAGCAGCTTTAGATCAAATGACAATGAGCAGTTCTTC; CDR3: CASSFRSNDNEQFF
size: medium-sized; V: TRBV7-8; J: TRBJ2-2; D: NA; DNA: TGTGCCAGCAGCTCTTGGGCAGGGAACACCGGGGAGCTGTTTTTT; CDR3: CASSSWAGNTGELFF
size: many; V: TRBV12-3/TRBV12-4; J: TRBJ2-3; D: NA; DNA: TGTGCCAGCAGTTCGGGCCTCACAGATACGCAGTATTTT; CDR3: CASSSGLTDTQYF
size: NA; V: TRBV30; J: TRBJ1-2; D: NA; DNA: TGTGCCTGGCATCCTCCTGGAGGCTATGGCTACACCTTC; CDR3: CAWHPPGGYGYTF
size: NA; V: TRBV4-1; J: TRBJ2-7; D: TRBD2; DNA: TGCGCCAGCAGCCAAGGTAGCGGGAGGCCCTACGAGCAGTACTTC; CDR3: CASSQGSGRPYEQYF
size: NA; V: TRBV7-8; J: TRBJ1-1; D: NA; DNA: TGTGCCAGCAGGGGCCGGAACACTGAAGCTTTCTTT; CDR3: CASRGRNTEAFF
size: many; V: TRBV5-5; J: TRBJ1-1; D: NA; DNA: TGTGCCAGCAGCTTGCGTTGGGTGGTGACTGAAGCTTTCTTT; CDR3: CASSLRWVVTEAFF
size: few; V: TRBV9; J: TRBJ2-2; D: NA; DNA: TGTGCCAGCAGTGAATTAGGGATTCGGGCCGGGGAGCTGTTTTTT; CDR3: CASSELGIRAGELFF
size: NA; V: TRBV20-1; J: TRBJ2-7; D: NA; DNA: TGCAATGTGGTGACTTTCCCTACCTACGAGCAGTACTTC; CDR3: CNVVTFPTYEQYF
size: medium-sized; V: TRBV12-3/TRBV12-4; J: TRBJ1-2; D: TRBD1; DNA: TGTGCCAGCAGCTCCGGGACAGGGGGCTATGGCTACACCTTC; CDR3: CASSSGTGGYGYTF
size: many; V: TRBV6-5; J: TRBJ2-7; D: NA; DNA: TGTGCCAGCAGTTACTCGCCAGGGAGCCACGAGCAGTACTTC; CDR3: CASSYSPGSHEQYF
size: NA; V: TRBV5-1; J: TRBJ2-2; D: NA; DNA: TGCGCCGGCAAGGGGGACGCCAGAGGCACCGGGGAGCTGTTTTTT; CDR3: CAGKGDARGTGELFF
size: many; V: TRBV6-5; J: TRBJ2-2; D: NA; DNA: TGTGCCAGCAGTTATGGAGCCGGGGAGCTGTTTTTT; CDR3: CASSYGAGELFF
size: NA; V: TRBV6-6; J: TRBJ1-6; D: NA; DNA: TGTGCCAGCAGACCGACGGAGAATTTACCCCTCCACTTT; CDR3: CASRPTENLPLHF
size: NA; V: TRBV9; J: TRBJ2-7; D: TRBD1; DNA: TGTGCCAGCAGCCCTCCGGGACAGGGATACGAGCAGTACTTC; CDR3: CASSPPGQGYEQYF
size: many; V: TRBV4-1; J: TRBJ1-5; D: TRBD1; DNA: TGCGCCAGCAGCCAAGATGCGGGACAGGGAGGTCAGCCCCAGCATTTT; CDR3: CASSQDAGQGGQPQHF
size: NA; V: TRBV18; J: TRBJ2-7; D: TRBD1; DNA: TGTGCCAGCTCACTAGGGACAGGGGGGTCCTACGAGCAGTACTTC; CDR3: CASSLGTGGSYEQYF
size: NA; V: TRBV11-3; J: TRBJ2-7; D: NA; DNA: TGTGCCAGCAGCGACCGCTGGGTCAGCGACGAGCAGTACTTC; CDR3: CASSDRWVSDEQYF
size: few; V: TRBV24-1; J: TRBJ1-5; D: NA; DNA: TGTGCCACCAGTGACCAAGAACAGCCCCAGCATTTT; CDR3: CATSDQEQPQHF
size: NA; V: TRBV20-1; J: TRBJ1-2; D: NA; DNA: TGCAGTGCTGGCCCCCAAAACTATGGCTACACCTTC; CDR3: CSAGPQNYGYTF
size: medium-sized; V: TRBV18; J: TRBJ2-5; D: NA; DNA: TGTGCCAGCTCACCCCAGGGAACCTTCCGAGAGACCCAGTACTTC; CDR3: CASSPQGTFRETQYF
size: medium-sized; V: TRBV24-1; J: TRBJ1-2; D: NA; DNA: TGTGCCACCAGACCTCCCCCCGCATGGGATGGCTACACCTTC; CDR3: CATRPPPAWDGYTF
size: many; V: TRBV30; J: TRBJ2-7; D: NA; DNA: TGTGCCTCGACCCGGCCCCTCAGCTACGAGCAGTACTTC; CDR3: CASTRPLSYEQYF
size: medium-sized; V: TRBV12-3/TRBV12-4; J: TRBJ1-1; D: NA; DNA: TGTGCCAGCAGTATAATATGGGAGAACACTGAAGCTTTCTTT; CDR3: CASSIIWENTEAFF
size: NA; V: TRBV12-3/TRBV12-4; J: TRBJ1-1; D: NA; DNA: TGTGCCAGCAGTTTAGTAGGGGGGGGGAACACTGAAGCTTTCTTT; CDR3: CASSLVGGGNTEAFF
size: NA; V: TRBV4-2; J: TRBJ1-2; D: NA; DNA: TGTGCCTGCAGCCAGGAGGTCAGCCTGGGATATGGCTACACCTTC; CDR3: CACSQEVSLGYGYTF
size: NA; V: TRBV7-8; J: TRBJ2-1; D: TRBD2; DNA: TGTGCCGGCAGCTTAGTATATAGCGGGCTAGTCCTAAGGGGTGAGCAGTTCTTC; CDR3: CAGSLVYSGLVLRGEQFF